Below are 28 T cell receptor beta chains sequenced from a single sample in a study (dated by TCRdb to the mid-2010s). The library was prepared using RT-PCR. TCRdb shows the sequencer as Illumina MiSeq. TCRdb reran the public reads through fastp at Q25 and MiXCR, keeping productive beta chains. Each record represents a unique CDR3 protein, reported with the most common genes and DNA among its rows. This sample comprises almost 700,000 distinct CDR3 sequences, 14% of them detected only once. The ten largest clonotypes hold roughly 3.9% of the sample. Material: memory CD4+ T cells from blood. The receptors originated from a female donor in good health, serving as a healthy control.

This clonotype was seen many times. The rearrangement links TRBV24-1 to TRBJ2-1; 7 bases align to TRBD1. The germline V gene encodes CDR1 KGHDR and CDR2 SFDVKD. Germline trimming cut 3 bases from V and 5 bases from J; bases unmatched to any gene: 9. CDR3 length: 16 amino acids. The DNA of the CDR3 is TGTGCCACCAGTGATAGACGACAGGGTAGGGACAATGAGCAGTTCTTC. This encodes CATSDRRQGRDNEQFF.

This clonotype was seen many times. The rearrangement joins TRBV12-3 or TRBV12-4 to TRBJ1-1, with TRBD1 matching over 7 bases. V was pared by 7 bases and J by 5 bases, with 7 bases of the junction left unmatched. There are 13 residues in the CDR3. CDR3 protein: CASTLSGGTEAFF. The DNA of the CDR3 is TGTGCCAGCACCCTCTCAGGGGGAACTGAAGCTTTCTTT.

The V and J genes are TRBV6-1 and TRBJ2-7, with 8 bases identical to TRBD1. Germline values: CDR1 MNHNS, CDR2 SASEGT. The V gene end was trimmed by 1 base and the J gene end by 7 bases; junction bases not matched to a gene: 9. The CDR3 totals 15 residues. This CDR3 reads CASSEDGTGVYEQYF. The CDR3 coding sequence is TGTGCCAGCAGTGAAGATGGGACAGGTGTTTATGAGCAGTACTTC.

This clonotype was detected a few times. J is TRBJ2-2 and V is TRBV20-1; possibly TRBD1 for D (7 bases). V gave up 1 base and J gave up 2 bases, with 17 bases separating them. Germline-derived CDR1 and CDR2 are DFQATT and SNEGSKA (reference sequence). This CDR3 region has 17 residues. CDR3 sequence reads: CSARARGGTVNTGELFF. CDR3 in DNA: TGCAGTGCTAGAGCCCGAGGGGGGACAGTAAACACCGGGGAGCTGTTTTTT.

A few counts support this clonotype. This rearrangement joins TRBV5-8 to TRBJ2-3; TRBD1 agrees at 8 bases. Unmatched junction bases numbered 10, after V lost 0 bases and J lost 4 bases. The CDR3 has 17 residues. Looked up from germline, CDR1 is SGHTS and CDR2 is YDEGEE. As DNA, the CDR3 is TGTGCCAGCAGCTTGGGCGTCCTACAGGGGGTCGCAGATACGCAGTATTTT. It encodes CASSLGVLQGVADTQYF.

This clonotype was recorded at least ten times. This chain connects TRBV3-1 to TRBJ2-5, with D possibly being TRBD1 (5 bases). CDR1 is LGHDT, CDR2 YNNKEL, per germline (reference sequence). The CDR3 spans 15 residues. Trimming pared 1 base from V and 7 bases from J, leaving 16 bases between. The CDR3 region has the DNA TGTGCCAGCAGCCAAGCAACAGGACCCCAATGGACCCAGTACTTC. Translated, it gives CASSQATGPQWTQYF.

The J gene is TRBJ1-5, the V gene TRBV20-1, with TRBD1 matching over 8 bases. The V gene's germline CDR1 is DFQATT and CDR2 SNEGSKA (reference sequence). Unmatched junction bases numbered 8, after V lost 1 base and J lost 3 bases. This CDR3 is 16 amino acids long. The CDR3 region is CSARGSPTGVNQPQHF. CDR3 DNA: TGCAGTGCTAGAGGTTCCCCGACAGGGGTCAATCAGCCCCAGCATTTT.

This clonotype was seen more than once but under ten times. The chain couples TRBV2 to TRBJ2-1; TRBD2 might be the D (5 bases). Germline loops: CDR1 SNHLY, CDR2 FYNNEI. V dropped 7 bases and J dropped 10 bases, with 17 bases sitting between them. CDR3 length equals 13 residues. For the CDR3, the DNA is TGTGCCAGCAATTCGTATGGACTGGGAGAGCAGTTCTTC. Its translation: CASNSYGLGEQFF.

This clonotype was found a few times. V is TRBV20-1 and J is TRBJ1-5; D is unresolved. The CDR3 covers 13 residues. V gave up 6 bases and J gave up 8 bases, with 17 bases separating them. Germline V CDR1 and CDR2: DFQATT, SNEGSKA (reference sequence). The CDR3 DNA is TGCAGTGCCACCGGCCGCCCAAATAAGCCCCAGCATTTT. Translating it yields CSATGRPNKPQHF.

The rearrangement uses TRBV18 and TRBJ2-5; 7 nucleotides agree with TRBD2. After removal of 1 base from V and 1 base from J, the junction contained 3 bases not matched to a gene. The CDR3 is made up of 15 amino acids. Germline values: CDR1 KGHSH, CDR2 LQKENI. The CDR3 here is CASSPRGSRQETQYF. In DNA form, the CDR3 reads TGTGCCAGCTCACCACGCGGGAGCCGCCAAGAGACCCAGTACTTC.

The chain joins TRBV7-9 to TRBJ1-2, with D possibly TRBD1 on 6 matching bases. The V end lost 2 bases, the J end lost 3 bases, and 13 bases lay between the germline ends. Germline values: CDR1 SEHNR, CDR2 FQNEAQ (reference sequence). The CDR3 contains 15 residues. In DNA, the CDR3 is TGTGCCAGCAGCTTATATCAAGGGGGAGACTATGGCTACACCTTC. Amino acids: CASSLYQGGDYGYTF.

This chain connects TRBV10-3 to TRBJ2-1; TRBD2 agrees at 11 bases. Germline CDR1 reads ENHRY; CDR2 reads SYGVKD. The CDR3 has 16 amino acids. V shed 11 bases and J 0 bases; nucleotides not matched to a gene: 9. In DNA, the CDR3 is TGTGCCGCCAGTGGGACTAGCGGCCCCTCCTACAATGAGCAGTTCTTC. The encoded protein is CAASGTSGPSYNEQFF.

The CDR3 spells CASSPRTGSQPQHF. The CDR3 DNA follows: TGTGCCAGCAGCCCACGGACAGGGAGTCAGCCCCAGCATTTT. This chain links TRBV9 with TRBJ1-5, with 8 positions matching TRBD1. The V gene end was trimmed by 4 bases and the J gene end by 6 bases; junction bases not matched to a gene: 6. The CDR3 covers 14 residues. CDR1 is SGDLS and CDR2 is YYNGEE in the germline V gene.

The V gene is TRBV13, the J gene TRBJ2-1, with D possibly being TRBD1 or TRBD2 (5 bases each). Between the trimmed V and J ends, which lost 5 bases and 4 bases, there was a span of 15 bases. The CDR3 contains 15 residues. Per the germline V gene, CDR1 is PRHDT and CDR2 is FYEKMQ (reference sequence). The CDR3 DNA follows: TGTGCCAGCAGCCGAGGGGTGGAATGGTACAATGAGCAGTTCTTC. Its translation is CASSRGVEWYNEQFF.

This clonotype was observed a few times. V usage is TRBV24-1 and J usage is TRBJ2-1, with D perhaps TRBD1 (6 bases). CDR3 length: 18 residues. The V gene's germline CDR1 is KGHDR and CDR2 SFDVKD. The V end was cut by 0 bases, the J end by 10 bases, with 24 bases between. The CDR3 loop reads CATSDLWDNDWTKKEQFF. The CDR3 DNA reads TGTGCCACCAGTGATTTGTGGGACAACGATTGGACCAAAAAGGAGCAGTTCTTC.

The chain links TRBV3-1 to TRBJ2-7, with a weak D call TRBD2 (6 bases). The CDR3 sequence is 13 residues long. Germline CDR1 and CDR2: LGHDT and YNNKEL (reference sequence). V lost 1 base, J lost 4 bases, and 8 bases lay in between. In DNA, the CDR3 is TGTGCCAGCAGCCAAGGGGAGGCGTACGAGCAGTACTTC. Translation gives CASSQGEAYEQYF.

The chain joins TRBV6-5 to TRBJ2-2, with 8 bases identical to TRBD1. The CDR3 spans 15 residues. The germline V gene has CDR1 MNHEY and CDR2 SVGAGI. J lost 4 bases, V lost 6 bases, and 7 bases had no gene match. CDR3 loop: CASSRGDRSTGELFF. In nucleotides, the CDR3 is TGTGCCAGCAGCAGAGGGGACAGGAGCACCGGGGAGCTGTTTTTT.

This clonotype was seen many times. The V gene is TRBV29-1, the J gene TRBJ2-3; 9 positions agree with TRBD1. V lost 6 bases and J lost 3; bases outside the gene matches: 7. This CDR3 has 14 residues. Germline CDR1 is SQVTM and CDR2 is ANQGSEA. The CDR3 loop is CSVHSGQGTDTQYF. CDR3 in DNA: TGCAGCGTCCATTCGGGACAGGGAACAGATACGCAGTATTTT.

J is TRBJ1-1 and V is TRBV28; D is uncertain. This CDR3 has 12 residues. Deletions cut 9 bases from V and 4 bases from J, with 12 bases between. The germline V gene has CDR1 MDHEN and CDR2 SYDVKM. The CDR3: CASISRSTEAFF. The CDR3 DNA reads as TGTGCCAGTATCAGTAGGAGCACTGAAGCTTTCTTT. The whole variable domain, remainder taken from reference TRBV28 and TRBJ1-1, is DVKVTQSSRYLVKRTGEKVFLECVQDMDHENMFWYRQDPGLGLRLIYFSYDVKMKEKGDIPEGYSVSREKKERFSLILESASTNQTSMYLCASISRSTEAFFGQGTRLTVV.

This clonotype turned up a few times. DNA of the CDR3: TGTGCCAGCAGCCGACTGGACACCGGCTATGGCTACACCTTC. It yields the protein CASSRLDTGYGYTF. V gene TRBV12-3 or TRBV12-4 combines with J gene TRBJ1-2, with D perhaps matching TRBD1 (5 bases). CDR3 length: 14 amino acids. Trimming left V 6 bases short and J 4 bases short, with 15 bases between.

This clonotype was counted a few times. The chain links TRBV29-1 to TRBJ1-2; a weak D match, TRBD1 (6 bases). The V end lost 1 base, the J end lost 4 bases, and 16 bases lay between the germline ends. Germline V CDR1 and CDR2: SQVTM, ANQGSEA. This CDR3 is built from 15 residues. The CDR3 DNA reads TGCAGCGTTGAAGTCTTAGGGGGGAATATCTATGGCTACACCTTC. This gives the protein CSVEVLGGNIYGYTF.

The CDR3 sequence: CASSSGLNFLYEQYF. CDR3 DNA: TGCGCCAGCAGCTCGGGGCTAAACTTTCTCTACGAGCAGTACTTC. The rearrangement links TRBV5-1 to TRBJ2-7; D possibly matches TRBD1 or TRBD2 (5 bases each). Germline-derived CDR1 and CDR2 are SGHRS and YFSETQ. The CDR3 is 15 amino acids. The V end was cut by 3 bases, the J end by 3 bases, with 16 bases between.

This clonotype turned up a few times. The J gene is TRBJ2-3, the V gene TRBV18, with D possibly being TRBD1 (5 bases). Germline CDR1 is KGHSH and CDR2 is LQKENI. V lost 6 bases and J lost 7, with 17 bases in between. There are 14 residues in the CDR3. The CDR3 region is CASSPNRQGYTQYF. DNA for the CDR3: TGTGCCAGCTCCCCAAATCGCCAGGGTTATACGCAGTATTTT.

The V and J genes are TRBV7-2 and TRBJ1-6; perhaps TRBD1 as D (6 bases). V lost 2 bases and J lost 8, with 16 bases in between. Germline loops: CDR1 SGHTA, CDR2 FQGNSA. This CDR3 region has 16 residues. The DNA for the CDR3 is TGTGCCAGCAGCTTACAGGCCGGACAGACGCATTCACCCCTCCACTTT. Its translation is CASSLQAGQTHSPLHF.

Ten or more counts support this clonotype. This chain uses TRBV5-6 with TRBJ2-2; D ambiguous. This CDR3 is built from 12 residues. V was shortened by 1 base and J by 7 bases, with 5 bases between the two germline ends. Per germline, CDR1 SGHDT and CDR2 YYEEEE. CDR3 DNA sequence: TGTGCCAGCAGCTTGAGTGTCGGGGAGCTGTTTTTT. This encodes CASSLSVGELFF.

Only a few counts were recorded for this clonotype. The chain carries TRBV20-1 and TRBJ1-6, with D possibly matching TRBD1 (5 bases). V was trimmed by 3 bases and J by 7 bases, leaving 16 bases between them. Germline-derived CDR1 and CDR2 are DFQATT and SNEGSKA (reference sequence). The CDR3 is 15 residues long. CDR3 region: CSASGQGLGNSPLHF. As DNA, the CDR3 is TGCAGTGCTAGCGGTCAGGGCTTGGGGAATTCACCCCTCCACTTT.

V is TRBV20-1 and J is TRBJ2-1, with 12 bases fitting TRBD2. This CDR3 contains 17 residues. Germline CDR1 is DFQATT and CDR2 is SNEGSKA (reference sequence). The V gene end was trimmed by 5 bases and the J gene end by 4 bases; junction bases not matched to a gene: 12. The CDR3 region has the DNA TGCAGTGCTCCTCGGGCTAGCGGGAGGGCCGCGTACAATGAGCAGTTCTTC. Translating gives CSAPRASGRAAYNEQFF.

In its sample, this clonotype was seen many times. This chain links TRBV27 with TRBJ1-2; 9 bases fit TRBD1. CDR1 is MNHEY and CDR2 is SMNVEV in the germline V gene (reference sequence). The CDR3 sequence is 14 residues long. The V and J ends lost 6 bases and 7 bases, in that order; junction bases with no gene match: 9. The CDR3 reads CASRRDRAERGYTF. In nucleotides, the CDR3 is TGTGCCAGCAGGAGGGACAGGGCGGAACGTGGCTACACCTTC.